This TCR beta chain was recorded in a study of blood T cell repertoires in COVID-19. The wider study: Researchers got acute and convalescent COVID-19 samples from the United States, Italy and Spain.

The repertoire was sequenced with immunoSEQ multiplex PCR; TCRdb's copy has only in-frame clones and lacks some. The sample carries around 140,000 clones, 87% recorded once. This TCR was recovered from a woman aged 50 to 65 with acute or convalescent COVID-19. Sequencing was done on a sample of peripheral blood.

The CDR3 region has the DNA TGTGCCAGCACCCCAGGACAGGGGGGTTCAGAAGCTTTCTTT. This gives the protein CASTPGQGGSEAFF. This chain connects TRBV7-2 to TRBJ1-1, with 10 bases matching TRBD1. Germline trimming cut 7 bases from V and 8 bases from J; bases unmatched to any gene: 10. Germline V gene sequence: CDR1 SGHTA, CDR2 FQGNSA. The length of the CDR3 is 14 residues.